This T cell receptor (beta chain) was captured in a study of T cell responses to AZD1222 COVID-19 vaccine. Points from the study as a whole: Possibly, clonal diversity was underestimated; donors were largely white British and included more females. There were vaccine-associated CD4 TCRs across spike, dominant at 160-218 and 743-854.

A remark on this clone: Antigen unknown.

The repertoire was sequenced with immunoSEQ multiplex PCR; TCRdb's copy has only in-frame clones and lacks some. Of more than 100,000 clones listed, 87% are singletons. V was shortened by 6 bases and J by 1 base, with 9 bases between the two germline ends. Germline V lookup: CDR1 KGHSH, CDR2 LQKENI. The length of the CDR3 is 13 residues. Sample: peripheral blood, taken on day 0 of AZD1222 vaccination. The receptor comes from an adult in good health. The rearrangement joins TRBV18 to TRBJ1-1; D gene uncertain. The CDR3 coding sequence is TGTGCCAGCTCCCCCCTTAAGAACACTGAAGCTTTCTTT. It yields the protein CASSPLKNTEAFF. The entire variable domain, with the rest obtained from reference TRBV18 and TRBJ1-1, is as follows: NAGVMQNPRHLVRRRGQEARLRCSPMKGHSHVYWYRQLPEEGLKFMVYLQKENIIDESGMPKERFSAEFPKEGPSILRIQQVVRGDSAAYFCASSPLKNTEAFFGQGTRLTVV.